A selection of T cell receptor beta chains follows, all from one sample in a study of T cell repertoires in cytomegalovirus infection. TCRdb re-analysed the reads in MiXCR, keeping a single row per CDR3 protein. The table includes 900,000 to 950,000 distinct CDR3 sequences, approximately 33% detected once. These receptors' targets are unknown. Sequencing was performed on cultured CD8+ T cells from PBMCs, taken from culture after CMV antigen stimulation. These receptors were collected from a human donor in good health (CMV status not recorded). Some clones in this sample may be carry-over from other donors' samples. Each CDR3 is given with its conserved first and last residue. D genes are given only for firm matches. The listing skips clone size in some rows; elsewhere it reads once, few, many or a size class.

cdr3_nt cdr3_aa cdr3_length d_call clone_size j_call v_call
TGTGCCAGCAGTTTATTACAGGGGGTAGGCTACACCTTC CASSLLQGVGYTF 13 TRBD1 NA TRBJ1-2 TRBV27
TGTGCCAGCAGCTTAGCACTTGAAGCTTTCTTT CASSLALEAFF 11 NA NA TRBJ1-1 TRBV7-9
TGTGCCTCTAGCGGTTTCACCTACAATGAGCAGTTCTTC CASSGFTYNEQFF 13 TRBD2 NA TRBJ2-1 TRBV19
TGTGCCAGCAGCTTTTCGCGGGGGAACTCCTACGAGCAGTACTTC CASSFSRGNSYEQYF 15 TRBD2 NA TRBJ2-7 TRBV5-6
TGTGCCAGCAGCTTGGTTTCTGGCAGTCGCACTGAAGCTTTCTTT CASSLVSGSRTEAFF 15 NA few TRBJ1-1 TRBV7-9
TGCGCCAGCAGCCCCCTAGGAGGGGGGACTAGCGGGTATAGCTCCTACAATGAGCAGTTCTTC CASSPLGGGTSGYSSYNEQFF 21 TRBD2 NA TRBJ2-1 TRBV4-1
TGTGCCAGCAGTGGGGGACAGGATAATAGCAATCAGCCCCAGCATTTT CASSGGQDNSNQPQHF 16 TRBD1 few TRBJ1-5 TRBV12-3/TRBV12-4
TGTGCCAGCTCGCTGGACTCCTCCGTCTACAATGAGCAGTTCTTC CASSLDSSVYNEQFF 15 NA NA TRBJ2-1 TRBV18
TGTGCCAGCAGTGAGTCTCTGATCGCTGAAGCTTTCTTT CASSESLIAEAFF 13 NA NA TRBJ1-1 TRBV25-1
TGTGCCAGCAGGTGGGACGGATCCTACGAGCAGTACTTC CASRWDGSYEQYF 13 NA many TRBJ2-7 TRBV7-8
TGTGCCAGCAGCTTAGCGGATAGCCGATATGGCTACACCTTC CASSLADSRYGYTF 14 NA NA TRBJ1-2 TRBV7-9
TGTGCCAGCATCCCTAGCGGGGGGACCGATACGCAGTATTTT CASIPSGGTDTQYF 14 TRBD2 few TRBJ2-3 TRBV7-1
TGTGCCAGCAGCCAAAGGGACAGACCCCAAGAGACCCAGTACTTC CASSQRDRPQETQYF 15 TRBD1 few TRBJ2-5 TRBV27
TGTGCCAGCAGCTTAGGGGGGGGGGTAAATCAGCCCCAGCATTTT CASSLGGGVNQPQHF 15 NA many TRBJ1-5 TRBV7-2
TGTGCCAGTCACGGGGACATCGGGGAGCTGTTTTTT CASHGDIGELFF 12 NA NA TRBJ2-2 TRBV6-1
TGTGCCAGCAGGACAGGGGAGGGAAATCAGCCCCAGCATTTT CASRTGEGNQPQHF 14 TRBD1 few TRBJ1-5 TRBV6-1
TGTGCCAGTAGTTTTGGACTAGCGGGGGGAGGCAATGAGCAGTTCTTC CASSFGLAGGGNEQFF 16 TRBD2 NA TRBJ2-1 TRBV19
TGTGCCAGCAGTCCTCCGGCCACCGGGGAGCTGTTTTTT CASSPPATGELFF 13 NA many TRBJ2-2 TRBV12-3/TRBV12-4
TGTGCCAGCAGCGCCACGGGACCGAACACCTACAATGAGCAGTTCTTC CASSATGPNTYNEQFF 16 NA NA TRBJ2-1 TRBV5-4
TGTGCCAGCAGCCCCTTGATGGGCGAGCAGTACTTC CASSPLMGEQYF 12 NA many TRBJ2-7 TRBV7-6
TGTGCCAGCAGTGAATTAACCCCTAGTACCTTGAACGGGTACGAGCAGTACTTC CASSELTPSTLNGYEQYF 18 NA few TRBJ2-7 TRBV6-1
TGTGCCAGCAGTGAAGGCCCGGGGGCTGGTACTGAAGCTTTCTTT CASSEGPGAGTEAFF 15 NA few TRBJ1-1 TRBV6-1
TGTGCCAGCATCCCTACGGGGGAACTGAACTATGGCTACACCTTC CASIPTGELNYGYTF 15 NA NA TRBJ1-2 TRBV7-9
TGTGCCAGCAGCTGGCGGACTAGCGGGGGGGTAAGGAGCTCCTACAATGAGCAGTTCTTC CASSWRTSGGVRSSYNEQFF 20 TRBD2 few TRBJ2-1 TRBV5-6
TGTGCCAGTAGTATATCTACAGGGGGCTTAGCAGATACGCAGTATTTT CASSISTGGLADTQYF 16 TRBD1 few TRBJ2-3 TRBV19
TGTGCCAGCAGTTTAGGTGGACCCCCAGGAGGCAGAACTGAAGCTTTCTTT CASSLGGPPGGRTEAFF 17 NA NA TRBJ1-1 TRBV27
TGTGCCAGCAGCGGAGGGTTCGCAGATACGCAGTATTTT CASSGGFADTQYF 13 NA NA TRBJ2-3 TRBV9
TGCAGTGCTAGTCCTAGCGGGGGTTTTATTACGCAGTATTTT CSASPSGGFITQYF 14 TRBD2 few TRBJ2-3 TRBV20-1
TGCGCCAGCAGCACAGGGTGGAACAATGAAAAACTGTTTTTT CASSTGWNNEKLFF 14 NA NA TRBJ1-4 TRBV5-1
TGTGCCAGCAGTGACGGGGGGGCAGATACGCAGTATTTT CASSDGGADTQYF 13 TRBD2 few TRBJ2-3 TRBV6-4
TGTGCCAGCAGTGGGACAGGGGCCGTCCCGTACGAGCAGTACTTC CASSGTGAVPYEQYF 15 TRBD1 NA TRBJ2-7 TRBV2
TGTGCCAGCAGTTTCCGTAGCGGGGGGGCCCTGGGCAATGAGCAGTTCTTC CASSFRSGGALGNEQFF 17 TRBD2 NA TRBJ2-1 TRBV6-5
TGCGCCAGCAGCCAAGATCTGGGAGGAACCAGAAACATTCAGTACTTC CASSQDLGGTRNIQYF 16 NA NA TRBJ2-4 TRBV4-1
TGTGCCAGCAGCTTAGAAAGAGGGAGGTCTGGAAACACCATATATTTT CASSLERGRSGNTIYF 16 NA NA TRBJ1-3 TRBV7-9
TGCGCCAGCAGCCCCACCGGGCAGACAAATCAGCCCCAGCATTTT CASSPTGQTNQPQHF 15 NA NA TRBJ1-5 TRBV4-1
TGTGCCAGCAGCTTCTCTTCAGGGGGCGCCTATGGCTACACCTTC CASSFSSGGAYGYTF 15 TRBD1 once TRBJ1-2 TRBV27
TGTGCCAGCAGCCTGGACAAGGGTGGAGCAGATACGCAGTATTTT CASSLDKGGADTQYF 15 NA NA TRBJ2-3 TRBV28
TGTGCCAGCAGCTTAGGTAAGGGGAACACTGAAGCTTTCTTT CASSLGKGNTEAFF 14 NA NA TRBJ1-1 TRBV7-6
TGCGCCAGCAGTGAGTCGACCGCGCGGGGGCCGGGGACCCAGTACTTC CASSESTARGPGTQYF 16 NA many TRBJ2-5 TRBV10-2
TGTGCCAGCAGCCCCCGGGCACGACAAAGAAACACCATATATTTT CASSPRARQRNTIYF 15 NA few TRBJ1-3 TRBV7-8
TGTGCCAGCAGCTTCAAGGCCGAACAAGAGACCCAGTACTTC CASSFKAEQETQYF 14 NA many TRBJ2-5 TRBV7-9
TGTGCCAGCAGCCCTCGCGGAGGCGACGCAGGCTACACCTTC CASSPRGGDAGYTF 14 NA NA TRBJ1-2 TRBV5-5
TGTGCCAGCAGCTTAGCTGGATTCCAGGGGGGCACCGGGGAGCTGTTTTTT CASSLAGFQGGTGELFF 17 NA few TRBJ2-2 TRBV7-6
TGTGCCAACAGTTTACCCCCAACGGGGGGAGGCACCGGGGAGCTGTTTTTT CANSLPPTGGGTGELFF 17 TRBD2 NA TRBJ2-2 TRBV12-3/TRBV12-4
TGTGCCAGCAGCCAGTTACAGAAAAACATTCAGTACTTC CASSQLQKNIQYF 13 NA NA TRBJ2-4 TRBV7-9
TGTGCCAGCAGCCTAAGGGTGGCCCGGAATGGCTACACCTTC CASSLRVARNGYTF 14 NA NA TRBJ1-2 TRBV11-2
TGTGCCAGCAGGCGTAGACAGGCGGGGGACTATGGCTACACCTTC CASRRRQAGDYGYTF 15 NA few TRBJ1-2 TRBV2
TGCAGTGCTAGGGGGGGGACCAAAAACATTCAGTACTTC CSARGGTKNIQYF 13 TRBD2 NA TRBJ2-4 TRBV20-1
TGTGCCAGCAGCTTGGAAGCCCGGTCAGGGACAGATACGCAGTATTTT CASSLEARSGTDTQYF 16 NA few TRBJ2-3 TRBV5-4
TGTGCCAGCAGTTACGGCAACGGGGATCAGCCCCAGCATTTT CASSYGNGDQPQHF 14 NA NA TRBJ1-5 TRBV6-2/TRBV6-3